Listed below are T cell receptor beta chains from one sample, sequenced in a study of cytomegalovirus exposure and HLA in healthy donors. Method: immunoSEQ multiplex PCR; TCRdb's copy keeps in-frame clones and lacks some. The repertoire includes some 130,000 clones, roughly 79% of them detected once, and approximately 3% sits in the top ten. Sequencing was performed on PBMCs. Source of these receptors: a boy younger than 10 in good health and CMV-seronegative. CDR3s include the opening cysteine and the closing phenylalanine or tryptophan. Each record gives: CDR3 protein, CDR3 DNA, D gene, clone size, J gene, V gene. The D gene is left open where the match is weak. The size field is filled for only some rows; it gives once, few, many or a size class.

CASPGDRGVVRNEQFF | TGTGCCAGCCCGGGAGACAGGGGAGTGGTACGGAATGAGCAGTTCTTC | TRBD1 | NA | TRBJ2-1 | TRBV2
CASSRGEPVGNTIYF | TGTGCCAGCTCACGGGGAGAACCCGTGGGAAACACCATATATTTT | NA | NA | TRBJ1-3 | TRBV18
CASSLVGTGYSRYGYTF | TGTGCCAGCAGCTTAGTGGGGACAGGGTATTCACGTTATGGCTACACCTTC | TRBD1 | NA | TRBJ1-2 | TRBV7-9
CARSLAGTGIDEQFF | TGTGCCAGAAGCTTGGCAGGGACAGGGATCGATGAGCAGTTCTTC | TRBD1 | NA | TRBJ2-1 | TRBV5-3
CAWSSFGDRGEAFF | TGTGCCTGGAGTTCTTTTGGGGACAGGGGTGAAGCTTTCTTT | TRBD1 | NA | TRBJ1-1 | TRBV30
CASSLPLAGSSANEQFF | TGTGCCAGCAGCTTACCCTTAGCGGGAAGTTCGGCAAATGAGCAGTTCTTC | TRBD2 | NA | TRBJ2-1 | TRBV7-9
CASSSSGLVVNTGELFF | TGTGCCAGCAGCTCCTCCGGACTAGTCGTGAACACCGGGGAGCTGTTTTTT | TRBD2 | NA | TRBJ2-2 | TRBV5-4
CASSQAGQPKTNYGYTF | TGCGCCAGCAGCCAAGCGGGACAGCCTAAAACTAACTATGGCTACACCTTC | TRBD1 | NA | TRBJ1-2 | TRBV4-1
CASSVDNREKLFF | TGTGCCAGCAGCGTAGATAACAGGGAAAAACTGTTTTTT | NA | few | TRBJ1-4 | TRBV9
CASKLQHTEAFF | TGTGCCAGCAAGTTACAGCACACTGAAGCTTTCTTT | NA | NA | TRBJ1-1 | TRBV2
CASSFLGQGLKSPLHF | TGTGCCAGCAGCTTTCTAGGACAGGGGCTTAAGTCACCCCTCCACTTT | TRBD1 | NA | TRBJ1-6 | TRBV7-2
CASGLDGGSSNEQFF | TGTGCTAGTGGTTTGGATGGCGGGAGTTCCAATGAGCAGTTCTTC | TRBD2 | NA | TRBJ2-1 | TRBV12-5
CAWSADRVQPQHF | TGTGCCTGGAGTGCTGACAGGGTTCAGCCCCAGCATTTT | TRBD1 | NA | TRBJ1-5 | TRBV30
CASSQDRSSGNTIYF | TGTGCCAGCAGCCAAGATCGGAGCTCTGGAAACACCATATATTTT | NA | NA | TRBJ1-3 | TRBV4-2
CASRTGTASYGYTF | TGTGCCAGCAGAACAGGGACGGCGAGCTATGGCTACACCTTC | NA | NA | TRBJ1-2 | TRBV2
CASSSGGSPGSTEAFF | TGTGCCAGCAGCTCCGGGGGGAGCCCAGGGTCCACTGAAGCTTTCTTT | NA | NA | TRBJ1-1 | TRBV5-4
CASSEVTDTDTQYF | TGTGCCAGCAGTGAAGTGACAGACACAGATACGCAGTATTTT | NA | NA | TRBJ2-3 | TRBV2
CASSLLTGSAYNEQFF | TGCGCCAGCAGCCTTTTGACAGGGTCGGCCTACAATGAGCAGTTCTTC | TRBD1 | NA | TRBJ2-1 | TRBV4-1
CASSLGGGNEQFF | TGTGCCAGCAGCCTGGGGGGGGGCAATGAGCAGTTCTTC | TRBD2 | NA | TRBJ2-1 | TRBV27
CASSLEQGPYNEQFF | TGTGCCAGCAGCTTAGAGCAGGGCCCTTACAATGAGCAGTTCTTC | NA | NA | TRBJ2-1 | TRBV7-2
CASSEASRGNTEAFF | TGTGCCAGCAGTGAAGCCTCGAGAGGGAACACTGAAGCTTTCTTT | NA | few | TRBJ1-1 | TRBV6-1
CASSEGTSVRNEQFF | TGTGCCAGCAGTGAAGGGACTAGCGTTCGCAATGAGCAGTTCTTC | TRBD2 | NA | TRBJ2-1 | TRBV6-1
CASHPAGGPSYNEQFF | TGTGCCAGCCACCCAGCGGGAGGGCCCTCCTACAATGAGCAGTTCTTC | TRBD2 | NA | TRBJ2-1 | TRBV5-4
CSVVPQETQYF | TGCAGCGTCGTCCCTCAAGAGACCCAGTACTTC | NA | NA | TRBJ2-5 | TRBV29-1
CASSLRDRDTQYF | TGTGCCAGTAGTCTACGGGACAGGGATACGCAGTATTTT | TRBD1 | NA | TRBJ2-3 | TRBV19
CASSYSGVNTEAFF | TGTGCCAGCAGTTACAGCGGGGTGAACACTGAAGCTTTCTTT | NA | NA | TRBJ1-1 | TRBV28